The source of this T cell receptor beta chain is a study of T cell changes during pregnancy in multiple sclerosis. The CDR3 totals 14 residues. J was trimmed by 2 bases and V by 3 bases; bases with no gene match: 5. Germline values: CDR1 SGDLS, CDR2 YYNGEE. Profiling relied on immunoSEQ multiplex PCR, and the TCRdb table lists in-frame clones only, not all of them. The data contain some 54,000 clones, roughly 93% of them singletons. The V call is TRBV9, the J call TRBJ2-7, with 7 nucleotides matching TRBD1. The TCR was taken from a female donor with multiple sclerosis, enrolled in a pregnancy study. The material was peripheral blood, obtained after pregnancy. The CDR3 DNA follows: TGTGCCAGCAGCGCGACAGGGTCGACCTACGAGCAGTACTTC. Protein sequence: CASSATGSTYEQYF.